A selection of T cell receptor beta chains follows, all from one sample in a study of T cells after yellow fever vaccination. One entry per CDR3 protein, called by TCRdb with MiXCR from the 5' RACE reads. The sample contains about 150,000 distinct CDR3 sequences, approximately 6.6% of which appear only once. The sequenced sample was CD4+ T cells sorted from PBMCs, obtained 10 days after the yellow fever booster vaccination. The receptors derive from a man aged 25 to 45 who received the YFV17D yellow fever vaccine. The CDR3 runs from the conserved cysteine through the conserved F or W. A D gene is named only where the DNA matches it firmly. Clone size is given for some rows only: seen once, a few or many times, or a class if the clone is expanded.

d_call: TRBD2; j_call: TRBJ2-1; clone_size: many; v_call: TRBV20-1; cdr3_aa: CSALGLAVDNEQFF; cdr3_nt: TGCAGTGCCCTAGGACTAGCGGTAGACAATGAGCAGTTCTTC
d_call: TRBD2; j_call: TRBJ2-5; clone_size: many; v_call: TRBV20-1; cdr3_aa: CSARVRGLAGVRETQYF; cdr3_nt: TGCAGTGCTAGAGTCAGGGGACTAGCGGGAGTACGAGAGACCCAGTACTTC
d_call: NA; j_call: TRBJ2-1; clone_size: many; v_call: TRBV3-1; cdr3_aa: CASSQREVSNEQFF; cdr3_nt: TGTGCCAGCAGCCAGAGGGAGGTGAGCAATGAGCAGTTCTTC
d_call: NA; j_call: TRBJ2-5; clone_size: many; v_call: TRBV5-1; cdr3_aa: CASSFRVPQETQYF; cdr3_nt: TGCGCCAGCAGCTTCAGGGTGCCCCAAGAGACCCAGTACTTC
d_call: NA; j_call: TRBJ1-1; clone_size: many; v_call: TRBV9; cdr3_aa: CASSRDGTEAFF; cdr3_nt: TGTGCCAGCAGCAGGGATGGAACTGAAGCTTTCTTT
d_call: NA; j_call: TRBJ2-1; clone_size: many; v_call: TRBV24-1; cdr3_aa: CATSDLSGRSNEQFF; cdr3_nt: TGTGCCACCAGTGATTTGTCGGGACGTTCCAATGAGCAGTTCTTC
d_call: NA; j_call: TRBJ1-1; clone_size: few; v_call: TRBV6-5; cdr3_aa: CASSYRSPGMNTEAFF; cdr3_nt: TGTGCCAGCAGTTACAGGTCGCCGGGGATGAACACTGAAGCTTTCTTT
d_call: NA; j_call: TRBJ2-5; clone_size: many; v_call: TRBV4-2; cdr3_aa: CASSQVLPAAETQYF; cdr3_nt: TGTGCCAGCAGCCAAGTACTCCCAGCGGCAGAGACCCAGTACTTC
d_call: TRBD2; j_call: TRBJ2-3; clone_size: many; v_call: TRBV25-1; cdr3_aa: CASTGRELTDTQYF; cdr3_nt: TGTGCCTCCACCGGGCGGGAGCTAACAGATACGCAGTATTTT
d_call: NA; j_call: TRBJ1-5; clone_size: few; v_call: TRBV28; cdr3_aa: CASRLGVRFGNQPQHF; cdr3_nt: TGTGCCAGCAGATTAGGGGTTCGCTTTGGCAATCAGCCCCAGCATTTT
d_call: NA; j_call: TRBJ2-6; clone_size: many; v_call: TRBV12-3/TRBV12-4; cdr3_aa: CASSPTVGANVLTF; cdr3_nt: TGTGCCAGCAGCCCGACTGTTGGGGCCAACGTCCTGACTTTC
d_call: NA; j_call: TRBJ2-3; clone_size: many; v_call: TRBV20-1; cdr3_aa: CSAQRSDTQYF; cdr3_nt: TGCAGTGCTCAGCGGTCCGATACGCAGTATTTT
d_call: TRBD2; j_call: TRBJ2-7; clone_size: many; v_call: TRBV6-6; cdr3_aa: CASSGGINYEQYF; cdr3_nt: TGTGCCAGCTCCGGGGGGATCAACTACGAGCAGTACTTC
d_call: TRBD1; j_call: TRBJ2-3; clone_size: NA; v_call: TRBV6-2/TRBV6-3; cdr3_aa: CASTEQGSTDTQYF; cdr3_nt: TGTGCCAGCACCGAACAGGGGTCCACAGATACGCAGTATTTT
d_call: TRBD1; j_call: TRBJ2-7; clone_size: NA; v_call: TRBV29-1; cdr3_aa: CSVAPFPGQGLSSSYEQYF; cdr3_nt: TGCAGCGTTGCTCCGTTTCCGGGACAGGGACTTTCCAGCTCCTACGAGCAGTACTTC
d_call: TRBD1; j_call: TRBJ2-7; clone_size: NA; v_call: TRBV10-2; cdr3_aa: CASEGQGYEQYF; cdr3_nt: TGCGCCAGCGAGGGACAGGGTTACGAGCAGTACTTC
d_call: TRBD1; j_call: TRBJ2-5; clone_size: many; v_call: TRBV24-1; cdr3_aa: CATSPGQGVGQETQYF; cdr3_nt: TGTGCCACCAGCCCGGGACAGGGAGTAGGACAAGAGACCCAGTACTTC
d_call: NA; j_call: TRBJ2-7; clone_size: NA; v_call: TRBV10-3; cdr3_aa: CATSDYEQYF; cdr3_nt: TGTGCCACTTCTGACTACGAGCAGTACTTC
d_call: NA; j_call: TRBJ2-5; clone_size: many; v_call: TRBV27; cdr3_aa: CASRVTGQETQYF; cdr3_nt: TGTGCCAGCAGGGTGACGGGCCAAGAGACCCAGTACTTC
d_call: TRBD2; j_call: TRBJ2-7; clone_size: few; v_call: TRBV7-2; cdr3_aa: CASSSAAGGPGEQYF; cdr3_nt: TGTGCCAGCAGCTCTGCGGCGGGAGGGCCGGGAGAGCAGTACTTC
d_call: NA; j_call: TRBJ2-4; clone_size: many; v_call: TRBV20-1; cdr3_aa: CSAGLGRGKNIQYF; cdr3_nt: TGCAGTGCTGGACTTGGGAGAGGCAAAAACATTCAGTACTTC
d_call: NA; j_call: TRBJ2-7; clone_size: few; v_call: TRBV5-4; cdr3_aa: CASSPQGGYEQYF; cdr3_nt: TGTGCCAGCAGCCCACAAGGGGGCTACGAGCAGTACTTC
d_call: NA; j_call: TRBJ1-5; clone_size: many; v_call: TRBV10-3; cdr3_aa: CAISGGARSNQPQHF; cdr3_nt: TGTGCCATCAGTGGAGGGGCGAGGAGCAATCAGCCCCAGCATTTT
d_call: TRBD1; j_call: TRBJ2-2; clone_size: few; v_call: TRBV27; cdr3_aa: CASRFGTGNTGELFF; cdr3_nt: TGTGCCAGCAGATTCGGGACAGGGAACACCGGGGAGCTGTTTTTT
d_call: TRBD2; j_call: TRBJ2-1; clone_size: few; v_call: TRBV4-3; cdr3_aa: CASSQVEGLGGRLLEQFF; cdr3_nt: TGCGCCAGCAGCCAAGTTGAGGGGTTAGGCGGGAGGTTGCTTGAGCAGTTCTTC
d_call: TRBD1; j_call: TRBJ1-5; clone_size: many; v_call: TRBV15; cdr3_aa: CATSRDLDRARPQHF; cdr3_nt: TGTGCCACCAGCAGAGATTTGGACAGGGCACGGCCCCAGCATTTT
d_call: TRBD2; j_call: TRBJ2-5; clone_size: many; v_call: TRBV6-2/TRBV6-3; cdr3_aa: CASRSVSSGRARETQYF; cdr3_nt: TGTGCCAGCAGGAGCGTGAGTAGCGGGAGGGCCCGAGAGACCCAGTACTTC
d_call: NA; j_call: TRBJ2-7; clone_size: many; v_call: TRBV19; cdr3_aa: CASSGPVRDEQYF; cdr3_nt: TGTGCCAGTAGCGGGCCAGTTCGGGACGAGCAGTACTTC
d_call: NA; j_call: TRBJ2-7; clone_size: many; v_call: TRBV28; cdr3_aa: CASSLERAYEQYF; cdr3_nt: TGTGCCAGCAGTTTGGAACGAGCCTACGAGCAGTACTTC
d_call: NA; j_call: TRBJ2-3; clone_size: many; v_call: TRBV20-1; cdr3_aa: CSAREFTDTQYF; cdr3_nt: TGCAGTGCTAGAGAATTTACAGATACGCAGTATTTT
d_call: TRBD1; j_call: TRBJ2-7; clone_size: NA; v_call: TRBV5-6; cdr3_aa: CASSLGPPGTGAYEQYF; cdr3_nt: TGTGCCAGCAGCTTAGGCCCCCCGGGGACAGGGGCCTACGAGCAGTACTTC
d_call: NA; j_call: TRBJ2-3; clone_size: NA; v_call: TRBV9; cdr3_aa: CASSVAGATDTQYF; cdr3_nt: TGTGCCAGCAGCGTAGCCGGGGCCACAGATACGCAGTATTTT
d_call: NA; j_call: TRBJ2-5; clone_size: many; v_call: TRBV5-1; cdr3_aa: CASSGSGGQRDETQYF; cdr3_nt: TGCGCCAGCAGCGGGTCCGGCGGACAGCGTGACGAGACCCAGTACTTC
d_call: NA; j_call: TRBJ2-3; clone_size: NA; v_call: TRBV18; cdr3_aa: CASSPAIGDTQYF; cdr3_nt: TGTGCCAGCTCACCGGCCATAGGGGATACGCAGTATTTT
d_call: TRBD2; j_call: TRBJ2-7; clone_size: many; v_call: TRBV7-6; cdr3_aa: CASSLDSGPAYEQYF; cdr3_nt: TGTGCCAGCAGCTTAGATAGCGGGCCAGCCTACGAGCAGTACTTC
d_call: TRBD2; j_call: TRBJ2-7; clone_size: many; v_call: TRBV29-1; cdr3_aa: CSVSGRAFEQYF; cdr3_nt: TGCAGCGTCAGCGGGAGGGCCTTTGAGCAGTACTTC
d_call: NA; j_call: TRBJ2-7; clone_size: many; v_call: TRBV10-3; cdr3_aa: CAISPDPEGLREQYF; cdr3_nt: TGTGCCATCAGCCCGGACCCCGAGGGGCTTCGAGAGCAGTACTTC
d_call: TRBD2; j_call: TRBJ2-7; clone_size: many; v_call: TRBV28; cdr3_aa: CASSPPPGSASGSSYEQYF; cdr3_nt: TGTGCCAGCAGCCCCCCACCCGGGTCGGCTAGCGGGAGCTCCTACGAGCAGTACTTC
d_call: NA; j_call: TRBJ2-1; clone_size: NA; v_call: TRBV6-1; cdr3_aa: CASSEAWGVLSSYNEQFF; cdr3_nt: TGTGCCAGCAGTGAAGCCTGGGGCGTTCTAAGCTCCTACAATGAGCAGTTCTTC
d_call: NA; j_call: TRBJ2-7; clone_size: NA; v_call: TRBV7-2; cdr3_aa: CASSQNLKLEQYF; cdr3_nt: TGTGCCAGCAGCCAAAATCTCAAGCTCGAGCAGTACTTC
d_call: NA; j_call: TRBJ2-7; clone_size: many; v_call: TRBV2; cdr3_aa: CASSGEAAYEQYF; cdr3_nt: TGTGCCAGCAGTGGGGAAGCAGCCTACGAGCAGTACTTC
d_call: NA; j_call: TRBJ2-7; clone_size: many; v_call: TRBV5-4; cdr3_aa: CASSLAGDISEQYF; cdr3_nt: TGTGCCAGCAGCTTGGCCGGGGACATATCCGAGCAGTACTTC
d_call: TRBD2; j_call: TRBJ2-5; clone_size: once; v_call: TRBV20-1; cdr3_aa: CSPRAGGRQETQYF; cdr3_nt: TGCAGCCCCCGAGCGGGAGGTCGCCAAGAGACCCAGTACTTC
d_call: TRBD1; j_call: TRBJ2-1; clone_size: many; v_call: TRBV7-9; cdr3_aa: CASSSPGTGANEQFF; cdr3_nt: TGTGCCAGCAGCTCACCCGGGACAGGGGCCAATGAGCAGTTCTTC
d_call: NA; j_call: TRBJ2-7; clone_size: many; v_call: TRBV30; cdr3_aa: CAWSSRWERPYEQYF; cdr3_nt: TGTGCCTGGAGTTCCCGTTGGGAACGTCCCTACGAGCAGTACTTC